Below, 9 T cell receptor beta chains from the same sample are listed, as sequenced in a study of blood T cell repertoires in COVID-19. Produced via immunoSEQ multiplex PCR; TCRdb's table is partial and in-frame only. The sample gives 35,000 to 50,000 clones, approximately 82% of which show up once; roughly 4.6% is in the top ten. The specimen sequenced was peripheral blood. The receptors here all came from a woman aged 70-85 years with acute or convalescent COVID-19.

This chain joins TRBV3-1 (or the pseudogene TRBV3-2) and TRBJ2-1; TRBD2 matches at 9 bases. The length of the CDR3 is 18 residues. CDR1 is LGHDT, CDR2 YNNKEL, per germline (reference sequence). The V gene end was trimmed by 5 bases and the J gene end by 0 bases; junction bases not matched to a gene: 11. The CDR3 region has the DNA TGTGCCAGCAGCTTCGGACTAGCGACACTGTCCTCCTACAATGAGCAGTTCTTC. Translation: CASSFGLATLSSYNEQFF.

The chain links TRBV5-4 to TRBJ1-2, with TRBD1 matching 7 bases. The CDR3 is 15 residues long. Germline CDR1 reads SGHNT; CDR2 reads YYREEE (reference sequence). J lost 2 bases, V lost 3 bases, and 7 bases had no gene match. CDR3 nucleotide sequence: TGTGCCAGCAGCTCACCGGACAGGTTAAACTATGGCTACACCTTC. This gives the protein CASSSPDRLNYGYTF.

This clone was picked up a small number of times. The chain has TRBV6-5 and TRBJ2-2, with a weak D call TRBD2 (5 bases). The CDR3 spans 14 residues. The germline CDR1 and CDR2 sequences are MNHEY and SVGAGI. V dropped 6 bases and J dropped 2 bases, with 10 bases sitting between them. The CDR3, as DNA: TGTGCCAGCAGCGGCCGGGGAAACACCGGGGAGCTGTTTTTT. It is translated as CASSGRGNTGELFF.

The gene calls are TRBV27 and TRBJ2-3, with 10 bases aligning to TRBD2. Germline values: CDR1 MNHEY, CDR2 SMNVEV (reference sequence). This CDR3 is 10 amino acids long. The J segment lost 10 bases and the V segment lost 9 bases, leaving 1 base of the junction unmatched. CDR3 bases: TGTGCCAGTGGACTAGCGGCGCAGTATTTT. Translating it yields CASGLAAQYF.

The chain links TRBV12-3 or TRBV12-4 to TRBJ2-3, with D uncertain. The CDR3 is 13 amino acids. Trimming removed 8 bases at V and 2 bases at J, with 11 bases between. The CDR3 coding sequence is TGTGCCAGCGGGCGTAGTAACACAGATACGCAGTATTTT. It codes for CASGRSNTDTQYF.

This clone has only a few counts. V and J are TRBV6-5 and TRBJ1-2; 9 bases match TRBD1. J lost 8 bases, V lost 2 bases, and 6 bases had no gene match. CDR1 and CDR2 from the germline V gene are MNHEY and SVGAGI. The CDR3 is 14 residues long. The CDR3, as DNA: TGTGCCAGCAGTTACACGGGACAGGGAAGCGGCTACACCTTC. Residues: CASSYTGQGSGYTF.

The rearrangement links TRBV11-3 to TRBJ2-2, with D uncertain. This CDR3 comprises 16 residues. Germline V gene lookup returns CDR1 SGHNT and CDR2 YENEEA. V lost 1 base and J lost 6, with 15 bases in between. The chain's CDR3 is CASSLGSTPNAGELFF. CDR3 nucleotides: TGTGCCAGCAGCTTAGGATCGACTCCTAACGCCGGGGAGCTGTTTTTT.

The rearrangement joins TRBV15 to TRBJ2-1; 10 positions match TRBD2. The CDR3 has 17 amino acids. Looked up from germline, CDR1 is LNHNV and CDR2 is YYDKDF (reference sequence). The V gene end was trimmed by 4 bases and the J gene end by 4 bases; junction bases not matched to a gene: 10. CDR3 protein: CATSNYPSGSPYNEQFF. The CDR3 DNA follows: TGTGCCACCAGCAATTATCCTAGCGGGAGTCCATACAATGAGCAGTTCTTC. Looking up the rest from reference TRBV15 and TRBJ2-1 gives the full variable domain: DAMVIQNPRYQVTQFGKPVTLSCSQTLNHNVMYWYQQKSSQAPKLLFHYYDKDFNNEADTPDNFQSRRPNTSFCFLDIRSPGLGDTAMYLCATSNYPSGSPYNEQFFGPGTRLTVL.

The chain employs TRBV28 and TRBJ2-5, with TRBD1 matching 10 bases. Germline CDR1 MDHEN, CDR2 SYDVKM. Trimming at V came to 3 bases and at J to 4 bases, leaving 5 bases not matched to a gene. The CDR3 sequence is 15 residues long. The CDR3: CASSFRTGGGETQYF. CDR3 nucleotide sequence: TGTGCCAGCAGTTTCAGGACAGGGGGTGGAGAGACCCAGTACTTC.